Included here is one T cell receptor beta chain sequence, with context. Antigen unknown. The sample's time point: sample taken at primary tumor resection. From tumor, nontumor lung or frozen PBMC, whole RNA was taken unsorted for sequencing. Samples were obtained from 70 or so donors, all untreated early-stage non-small cell lung cancer patients. The sample is drawn from a study of spatial heterogeneity in lung cancer. Whole-study context: Each unique TCR and UMI combination was seen more than ten times on average in raw reads.

This CDR3 comprises 17 residues. Trimming stripped 0 bases from V and 4 bases from J, with 14 bases between. Germline V gene sequence: CDR1 SGHRS, CDR2 YFSETQ. Study results and caveats: The study found ubiquitous expanded tumor TCRs in blood more at resection than follow-up.

A distinct unique molecular identifier was carried by each TCR cDNA molecule. TCRdb fed the 5' RACE reads into MiXCR, producing one record per CDR3 protein. Seen here are about 45,000 distinct CDR3 sequences, about 12% observed once, and the top ten hold around 42%. This specimen was PBMCs, taken at surgery. This TCR derives from a female donor with early-stage non-small cell lung cancer. The chain combines TRBV5-1 with TRBJ2-6; D is unclear. The CDR3 here is CASSLAVTVTGANVLTF. The CDR3 coding sequence is TGCGCCAGCAGCTTGGCGGTTACGGTAACCGGGGCCAACGTCCTGACTTTC. Variable domain in full (rest from reference TRBV5-1 and TRBJ2-6): KAGVTQTPRYLIKTRGQQVTLSCSPISGHRSVSWYQQTPGQGLQFLFEYFSETQRNKGNFPGRFSGRQFSNSRSEMNVSTLELGDSALYLCASSLAVTVTGANVLTFGAGSRLTVL.